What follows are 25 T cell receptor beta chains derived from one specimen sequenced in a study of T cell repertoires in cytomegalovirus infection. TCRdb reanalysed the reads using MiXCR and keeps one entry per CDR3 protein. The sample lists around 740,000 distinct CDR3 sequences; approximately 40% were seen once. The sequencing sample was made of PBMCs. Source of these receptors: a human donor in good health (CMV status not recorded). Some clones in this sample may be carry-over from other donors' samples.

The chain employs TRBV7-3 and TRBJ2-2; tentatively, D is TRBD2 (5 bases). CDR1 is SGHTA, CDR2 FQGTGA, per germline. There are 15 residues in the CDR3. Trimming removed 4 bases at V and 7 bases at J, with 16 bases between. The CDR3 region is CASSSSPGLDGELFF. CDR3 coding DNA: TGTGCCAGCAGCTCCTCCCCCGGACTGGACGGGGAGCTGTTTTTT.

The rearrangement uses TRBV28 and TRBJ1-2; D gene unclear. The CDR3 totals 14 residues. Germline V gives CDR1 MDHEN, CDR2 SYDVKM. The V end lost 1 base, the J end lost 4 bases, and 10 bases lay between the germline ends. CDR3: CASSLYSPSYGYTF. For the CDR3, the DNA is TGTGCCAGCAGTTTATACTCCCCCTCCTATGGCTACACCTTC.

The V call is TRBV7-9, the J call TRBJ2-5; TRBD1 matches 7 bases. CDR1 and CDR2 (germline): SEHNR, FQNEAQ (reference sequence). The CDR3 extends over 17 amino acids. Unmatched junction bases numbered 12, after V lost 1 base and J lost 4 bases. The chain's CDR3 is CASSLVRGRGPRETQYF. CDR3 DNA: TGTGCCAGCAGCTTAGTGAGGGGGCGTGGGCCAAGAGAGACCCAGTACTTC.

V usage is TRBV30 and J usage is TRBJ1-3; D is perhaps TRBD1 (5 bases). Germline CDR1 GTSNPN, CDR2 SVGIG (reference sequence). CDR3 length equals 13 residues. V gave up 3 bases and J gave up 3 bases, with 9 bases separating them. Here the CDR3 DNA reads TGTGCCTGGAGCAAGACAGTTGGAAACACCATATATTTT. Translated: CAWSKTVGNTIYF.

DNA for the CDR3: TGCGCCAGCAGCCAAATGCCGGGGAGACAGACTACCTACGAGCAGTACTTC. Translation gives CASSQMPGRQTTYEQYF. The genes are TRBV4-1 and TRBJ2-7; D might be TRBD1 or TRBD2, each matching 5 bases. Trimming stripped 2 bases from V and 2 bases from J, with 19 bases between. There are 17 residues in the CDR3. CDR1 and CDR2 (germline): MGHRA, YSYEKL.

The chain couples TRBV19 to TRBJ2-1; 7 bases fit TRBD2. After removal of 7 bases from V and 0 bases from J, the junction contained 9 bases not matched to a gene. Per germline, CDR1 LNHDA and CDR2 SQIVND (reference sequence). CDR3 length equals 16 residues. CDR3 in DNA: TGTGCCAGTAATTGGGTCGCGGGAGCCTCCTACAATGAGCAGTTCTTC. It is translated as CASNWVAGASYNEQFF.

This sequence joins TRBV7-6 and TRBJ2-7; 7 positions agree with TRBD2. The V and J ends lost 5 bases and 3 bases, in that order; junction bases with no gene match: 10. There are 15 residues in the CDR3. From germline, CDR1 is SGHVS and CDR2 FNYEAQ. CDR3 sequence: CASSQPSSGSYEQYF. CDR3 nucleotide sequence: TGTGCCAGCAGCCAACCATCTAGCGGAAGCTACGAGCAGTACTTC.

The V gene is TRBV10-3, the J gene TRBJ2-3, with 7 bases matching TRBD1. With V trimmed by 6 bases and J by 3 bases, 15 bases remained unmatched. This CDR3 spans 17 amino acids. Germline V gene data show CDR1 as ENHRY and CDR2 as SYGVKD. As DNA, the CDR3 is TGTGCCATCAGCAGGGTGGGACAGATCGCTAAAACAGATACGCAGTATTTT. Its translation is CAISRVGQIAKTDTQYF.

The CDR3 coding sequence is TGCGCCAGCAGCCCGGGTGGTGGGGCTAATCAGCCCCAGCATTTT. Protein sequence: CASSPGGGANQPQHF. The J gene is TRBJ1-5, the V gene TRBV5-1; TRBD1 is a possible D gene (5 bases). The CDR3 runs 15 residues. Trimming pared 4 bases from V and 4 bases from J, leaving 15 bases between. Germline V gives CDR1 SGHRS, CDR2 YFSETQ.

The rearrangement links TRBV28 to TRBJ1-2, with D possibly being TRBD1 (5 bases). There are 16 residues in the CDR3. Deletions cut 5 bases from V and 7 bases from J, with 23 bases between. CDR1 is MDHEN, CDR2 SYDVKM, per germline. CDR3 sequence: CASSTGEGRTPLGYTF. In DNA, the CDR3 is TGTGCCAGCAGTACGGGGGAAGGGAGGACCCCGCTTGGCTACACCTTC.

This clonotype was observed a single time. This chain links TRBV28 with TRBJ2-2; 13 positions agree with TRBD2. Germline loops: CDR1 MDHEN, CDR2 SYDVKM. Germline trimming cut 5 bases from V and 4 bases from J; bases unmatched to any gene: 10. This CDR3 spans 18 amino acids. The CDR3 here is CASSLGTSGVFSTGELFF. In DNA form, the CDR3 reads TGTGCCAGCAGTCTCGGGACTAGCGGGGTTTTTTCCACCGGGGAGCTGTTTTTT.

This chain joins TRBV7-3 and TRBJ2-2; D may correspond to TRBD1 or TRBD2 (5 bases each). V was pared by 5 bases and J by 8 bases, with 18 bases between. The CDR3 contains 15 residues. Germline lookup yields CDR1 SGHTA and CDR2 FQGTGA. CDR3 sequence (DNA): TGTGCCAGCAGCAAACGGGGCCACGGAGTGGGGGAGCTGTTTTTT. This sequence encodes CASSKRGHGVGELFF. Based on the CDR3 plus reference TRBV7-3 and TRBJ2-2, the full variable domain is GAGVSQTPSNKVTEKGKYVELRCDPISGHTALYWYRQSLGQGPEFLIYFQGTGAADDSGLPNDRFFAVRPEGSVSTLKIQRTERGDSAVYLCASSKRGHGVGELFFGEGSRLTVL.

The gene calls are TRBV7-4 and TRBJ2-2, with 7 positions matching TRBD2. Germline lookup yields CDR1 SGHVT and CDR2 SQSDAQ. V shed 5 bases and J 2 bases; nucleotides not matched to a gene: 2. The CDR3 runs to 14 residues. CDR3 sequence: CASSERDNTGELFF. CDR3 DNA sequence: TGTGCCAGCAGCGAGCGGGACAACACCGGGGAGCTGTTTTTT. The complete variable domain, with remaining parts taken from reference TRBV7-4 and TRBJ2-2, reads GAGVSQSPRYKVAKRGRDVALRCDSISGHVTLYWYRQTLGQGSEVLTYSQSDAQRDKSGRPSGRFSAERPERSVSTLKIQRTEQGDSAVYLCASSERDNTGELFFGEGSRLTVL.

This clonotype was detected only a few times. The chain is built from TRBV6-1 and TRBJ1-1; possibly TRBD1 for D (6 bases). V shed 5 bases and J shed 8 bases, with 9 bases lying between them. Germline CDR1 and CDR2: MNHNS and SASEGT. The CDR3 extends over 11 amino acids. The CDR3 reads CASSPQGEAFF. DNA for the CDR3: TGTGCCAGCAGTCCCCAGGGGGAAGCTTTCTTT.

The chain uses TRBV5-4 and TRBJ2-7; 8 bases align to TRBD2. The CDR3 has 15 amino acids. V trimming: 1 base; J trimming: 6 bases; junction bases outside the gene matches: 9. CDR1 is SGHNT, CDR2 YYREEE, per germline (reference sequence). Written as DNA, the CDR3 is TGTGCCAGCAGCTTGTTTAGCGGGATTCGGGGCGAGCAGTACTTC. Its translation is CASSLFSGIRGEQYF.

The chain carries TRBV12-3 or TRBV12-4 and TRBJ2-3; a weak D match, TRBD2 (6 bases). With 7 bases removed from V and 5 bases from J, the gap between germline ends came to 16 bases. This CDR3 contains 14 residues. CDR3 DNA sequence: TGTGCCAGCACCCTGGGAGGCTCCGGAGATACGCAGTATTTT. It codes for CASTLGGSGDTQYF.

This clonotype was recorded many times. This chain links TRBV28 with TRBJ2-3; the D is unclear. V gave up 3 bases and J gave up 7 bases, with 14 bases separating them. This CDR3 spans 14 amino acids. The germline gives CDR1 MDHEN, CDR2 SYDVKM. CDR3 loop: CASSFKGRRYTQYF. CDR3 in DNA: TGTGCCAGCAGTTTTAAAGGGCGCCGATATACGCAGTATTTT.

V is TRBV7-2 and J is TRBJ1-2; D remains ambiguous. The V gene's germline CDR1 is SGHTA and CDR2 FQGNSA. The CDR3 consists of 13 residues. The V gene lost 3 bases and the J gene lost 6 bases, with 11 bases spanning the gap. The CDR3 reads CASSFEHLDGYTF. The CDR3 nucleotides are TGTGCCAGCAGCTTTGAACATTTGGATGGCTACACCTTC.

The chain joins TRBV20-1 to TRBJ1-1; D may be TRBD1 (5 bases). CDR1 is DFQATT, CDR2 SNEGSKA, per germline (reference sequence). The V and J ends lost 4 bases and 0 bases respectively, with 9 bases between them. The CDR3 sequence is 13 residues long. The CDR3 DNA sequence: TGCAGTGCTACACAGGAGATGAACACTGAAGCTTTCTTT. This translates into CSATQEMNTEAFF.

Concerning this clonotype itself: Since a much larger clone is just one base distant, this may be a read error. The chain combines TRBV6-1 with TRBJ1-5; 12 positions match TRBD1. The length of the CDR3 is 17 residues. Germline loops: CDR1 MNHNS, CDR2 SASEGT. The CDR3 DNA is TGTGCCAGCAGTCCCGGGACAGGGGGCGGAAGCAAGCAGCCCCAGCATTTT. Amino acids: CASSPGTGGGSKQPQHF.

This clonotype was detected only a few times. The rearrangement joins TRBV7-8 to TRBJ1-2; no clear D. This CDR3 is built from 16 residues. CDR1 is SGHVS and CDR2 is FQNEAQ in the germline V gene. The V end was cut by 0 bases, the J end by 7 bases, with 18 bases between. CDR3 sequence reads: CASSLANVVRFGGYTF. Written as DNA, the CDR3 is TGTGCCAGCAGCTTAGCAAACGTTGTGCGGTTCGGTGGCTACACCTTC.

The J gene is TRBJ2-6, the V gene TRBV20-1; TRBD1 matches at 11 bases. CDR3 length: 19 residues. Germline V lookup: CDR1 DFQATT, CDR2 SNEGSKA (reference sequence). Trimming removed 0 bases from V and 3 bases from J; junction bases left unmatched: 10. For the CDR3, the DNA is TGCAGTGCTAGAGACCGGGACAGGGGGAAGGTGGGTGGGGCCAACGTCCTGACTTTC. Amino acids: CSARDRDRGKVGGANVLTF.

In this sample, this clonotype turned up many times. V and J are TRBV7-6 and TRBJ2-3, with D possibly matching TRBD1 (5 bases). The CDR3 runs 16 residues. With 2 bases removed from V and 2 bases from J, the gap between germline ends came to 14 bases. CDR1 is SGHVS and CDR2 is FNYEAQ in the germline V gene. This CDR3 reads CASSLWGGTNTDTQYF. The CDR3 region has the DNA TGTGCCAGCAGCTTATGGGGCGGAACTAACACAGATACGCAGTATTTT.

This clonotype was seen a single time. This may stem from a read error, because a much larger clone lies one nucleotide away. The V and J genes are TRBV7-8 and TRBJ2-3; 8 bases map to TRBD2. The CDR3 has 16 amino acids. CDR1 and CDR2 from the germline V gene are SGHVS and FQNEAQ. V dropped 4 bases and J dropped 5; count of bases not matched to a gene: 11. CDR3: CASSSAQRGPVDTQYF. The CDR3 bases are TGTGCCAGCAGCTCAGCACAGCGGGGGCCGGTAGATACGCAGTATTTT.

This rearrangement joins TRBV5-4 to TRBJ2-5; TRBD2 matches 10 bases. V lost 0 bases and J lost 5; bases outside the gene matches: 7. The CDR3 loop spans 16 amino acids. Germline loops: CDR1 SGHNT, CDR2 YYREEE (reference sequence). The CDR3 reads CASSLVERGGRETQYF. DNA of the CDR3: TGTGCCAGCAGCTTGGTCGAGCGGGGGGGCCGGGAGACCCAGTACTTC.